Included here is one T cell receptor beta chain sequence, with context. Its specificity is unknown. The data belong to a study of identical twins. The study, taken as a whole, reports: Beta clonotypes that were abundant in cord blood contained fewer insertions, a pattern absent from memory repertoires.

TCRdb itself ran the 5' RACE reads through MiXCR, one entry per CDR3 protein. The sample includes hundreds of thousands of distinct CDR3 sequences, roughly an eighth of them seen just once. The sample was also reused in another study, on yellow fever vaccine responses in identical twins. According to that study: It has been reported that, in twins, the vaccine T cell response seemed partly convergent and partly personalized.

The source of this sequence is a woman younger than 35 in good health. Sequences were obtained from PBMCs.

CDR3 in DNA: TGCGCCAGCAGCTTTTTAGTTACGAGCACAGATACGCAGTATTTT. Encoded protein: CASSFLVTSTDTQYF. The chain is built from TRBV5-1 and TRBJ2-3, with unresolved D. The CDR3 runs 15 residues. CDR1 SGHRS and CDR2 YFSETQ come from the germline V gene. Deletions cut 2 bases from V and 0 bases from J, with 10 bases between.